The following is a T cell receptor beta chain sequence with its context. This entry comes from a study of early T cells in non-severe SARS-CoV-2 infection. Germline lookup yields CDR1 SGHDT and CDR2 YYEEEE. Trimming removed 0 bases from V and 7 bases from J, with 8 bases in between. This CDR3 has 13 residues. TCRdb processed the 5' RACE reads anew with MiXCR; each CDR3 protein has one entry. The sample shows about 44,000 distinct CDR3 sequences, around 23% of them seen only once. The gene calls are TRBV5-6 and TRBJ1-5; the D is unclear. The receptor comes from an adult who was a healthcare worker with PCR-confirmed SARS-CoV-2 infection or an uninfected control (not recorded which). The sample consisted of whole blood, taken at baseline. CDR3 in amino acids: CASSLGGRQPQHF. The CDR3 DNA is TGTGCCAGCAGCTTGGGGGGAAGGCAGCCCCAGCATTTT. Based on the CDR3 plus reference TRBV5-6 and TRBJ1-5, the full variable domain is DAGVTQSPTHLIKTRGQQVTLRCSPKSGHDTVSWYQQALGQGPQFIFQYYEEEERQRGNFPDRFSGHQFPNYSSELNVNALLLGDSALYLCASSLGGRQPQHFGDGTRLSIL.